This entry is about one T cell receptor (beta chain). This sample was taken from a study of blood T cell repertoires in COVID-19. CDR3 length equals 16 residues. Germline loops: CDR1 LNHDA, CDR2 SQIVND (reference sequence). Losses at the gene ends were 0 bases for V and 4 bases for J; bases not matched to a gene: 4. Data came from immunoSEQ multiplex PCR; TCRdb stores just in-frame clones and leaves some out. The sample holds roughly 43,000 clones, 70% to 90% seen once. Source material: peripheral blood. The clonotype comes from a man aged 60 to 69 with active COVID-19. The genes are TRBV19 and TRBJ2-2, with 8 positions matching TRBD2. DNA of the CDR3: TGTGCCAGTAGTATAGAGGCGGGAGGTGGCACCGGGGAGCTGTTTTTT. Translated: CASSIEAGGGTGELFF.